A single sample is the source of the 32 T cell receptor beta chains below, sequenced in a study of cytomegalovirus exposure and HLA in healthy donors. Assay used: immunoSEQ multiplex PCR; TCRdb lists only in-frame clones, some missing. The table has around 250,000 clones, roughly 87% seen once. Sequenced material: PBMCs. The receptors stem from a woman aged 30 to 39 in good health and CMV-seronegative.

The rearrangement links TRBV15 to TRBJ2-5, with D unclear. V dropped 3 bases and J dropped 3 bases, with 14 bases sitting between them. The CDR3 is made up of 15 amino acids. Germline values: CDR1 LNHNV, CDR2 YYDKDF (reference sequence). CDR3 residues: CATSSIGLPEETQYF. The CDR3 DNA reads as TGTGCCACCAGCAGCATAGGGCTCCCAGAAGAGACCCAGTACTTC.

The chain links TRBV25-1 to TRBJ2-1, with 7 bases that match TRBD1. Germline V gene sequence: CDR1 MGHDK, CDR2 SYGVNS. The trim removed 3 bases at V and 1 base at J, leaving 6 bases unmatched. This CDR3 has 16 residues. Written as DNA, the CDR3 is TGTGCCAGCAGTGAGCCGGGACAGCGGTCCTACAATGAGCAGTTCTTC. Amino acid sequence: CASSEPGQRSYNEQFF. Drawing the rest from reference TRBV25-1 and TRBJ2-1, the complete variable domain is EADIYQTPRYLVIGTGKKITLECSQTMGHDKMYWYQQDPGMELHLIHYSYGVNSTEKGDLSSESTVSRIRTEHFPLTLESARPSHTSQYLCASSEPGQRSYNEQFFGPGTRLTVL.

The chain uses TRBV28 and TRBJ2-7; no definite D call. CDR3 size: 14 residues. CDR1 is MDHEN and CDR2 is SYDVKM in the germline V gene. Trimming removed 4 bases at V and 1 base at J, with 11 bases between. CDR3 nucleotide sequence: TGTGCCAGCAGTTATAGGGCCAATTCCTACGAGCAGTACTTC. This codes for CASSYRANSYEQYF.

The chain combines TRBV28 with TRBJ2-7; possible D gene TRBD2, 5 bases. The CDR3 runs to 16 residues. Trimming stripped 3 bases from V and 9 bases from J, with 24 bases between. CDR1 MDHEN and CDR2 SYDVKM come from the germline V gene. CDR3 sequence: CASSFLDSDLSEGQYF. Written as DNA, the CDR3 is TGTGCCAGCAGTTTCCTCGACTCGGATCTGAGTGAGGGGCAGTACTTC. Supplemented by reference TRBV28 and TRBJ2-7, the full variable domain reads DVKVTQSSRYLVKRTGEKVFLECVQDMDHENMFWYRQDPGLGLRLIYFSYDVKMKEKGDIPEGYSVSREKKERFSLILESASTNQTSMYLCASSFLDSDLSEGQYFGPGTRLTVT.

The J gene is TRBJ1-2, the V gene TRBV19; the match to TRBD1 covers 8 bases. V was clipped by 5 bases and J by 4 bases; unmatched bases: 9. The germline CDR1 and CDR2 sequences are LNHDA and SQIVND (reference sequence). This CDR3 is built from 15 residues. The CDR3 protein is CASSSIQGGTYGYTF. Here the CDR3 DNA reads TGTGCCAGTAGTTCGATACAGGGGGGCACCTATGGCTACACCTTC.

The V gene is TRBV28, the J gene TRBJ2-3; D not certain. Trimming left V 3 bases short and J 4 bases short, with 5 bases between. In germline, CDR1 is MDHEN, CDR2 SYDVKM. This CDR3 spans 12 amino acids. In DNA, the CDR3 is TGTGCCAGCAGTTTTTCGCCAGATACGCAGTATTTT. Protein sequence: CASSFSPDTQYF.

The chain carries TRBV5-4 and TRBJ2-1; TRBD1 agrees at 12 bases. V was clipped by 0 bases and J by 8 bases; unmatched bases: 3. CDR3 length: 15 residues. Germline CDR1 is SGHNT and CDR2 is YYREEE (reference sequence). The CDR3 DNA reads TGTGCCAGCAGCTTGGAGGGGACAGGGGGCCATGAGCAGTTCTTC. Its translation is CASSLEGTGGHEQFF.

This clone occurred many times. V usage is TRBV5-5 and J usage is TRBJ1-2, with 7 bases lining up with TRBD1. CDR1 is SGHKS, CDR2 YYEKEE, per germline (reference sequence). The CDR3 runs to 15 residues. Unmatched junction bases numbered 10, after V lost 4 bases and J lost 4 bases. CDR3 region: CASSPVGGGGYGYTF. In DNA, the CDR3 is TGTGCCAGCAGCCCGGTAGGGGGCGGAGGCTATGGCTACACCTTC.

This CDR3 reads CASSLMPYSNEKLFF. DNA of the CDR3: TGTGCCAGCAGTCTCATGCCGTACTCTAATGAAAAACTGTTTTTT. The V call is TRBV6-5, the J call TRBJ1-4; D gene unclear. The germline V gene has CDR1 MNHEY and CDR2 SVGAGI. The CDR3 has 15 amino acids. V was cut by 5 bases and J by 3 bases, with 13 bases left in between.

This chain uses TRBV9 with TRBJ2-1; TRBD2 is a possible D gene (6 bases). The CDR3 contains 16 residues. CDR1 and CDR2 (germline): SGDLS, YYNGEE. Trimming took off 4 bases at V and 5 bases at J, with 19 bases between the two ends. This CDR3 is CASSPVGLALDNEQFF. The CDR3, as DNA: TGTGCCAGCAGCCCAGTCGGCCTAGCGCTAGACAATGAGCAGTTCTTC. Looking up the rest from reference TRBV9 and TRBJ2-1 gives the full variable domain: DSGVTQTPKHLITATGQRVTLRCSPRSGDLSVYWYQQSLDQGLQFLIQYYNGEERAKGNILERFSAQQFPDLHSELNLSSLELGDSALYFCASSPVGLALDNEQFFGPGTRLTVL.

This chain links TRBV4-1 with TRBJ2-5; 7 bases map to TRBD2. V gave up 4 bases and J gave up 5 bases; unmatched junction bases: 13. Per the germline V gene, CDR1 is MGHRA and CDR2 is YSYEKL. The CDR3 covers 16 residues. This CDR3 is CASSLIPGGEGETQYF. The DNA for the CDR3 is TGCGCCAGCAGCCTTATCCCGGGAGGAGAGGGGGAGACCCAGTACTTC.

The V and J genes are TRBV19 and TRBJ1-5; weak D call: TRBD1 (6 bases). The V gene's germline CDR1 is LNHDA and CDR2 SQIVND (reference sequence). Between the trimmed V and J ends, which lost 7 bases and 6 bases, there was a span of 19 bases. The CDR3 is made up of 15 amino acids. The CDR3 DNA sequence: TGTGCCAGTAACGGGGGGGAGGCACAGGGTCAGCCCCAGCATTTT. It translates to CASNGGEAQGQPQHF. Based on the CDR3 plus reference TRBV19 and TRBJ1-5, the full variable domain is DGGITQSPKYLFRKEGQNVTLSCEQNLNHDAMYWYRQDPGQGLRLIYYSQIVNDFQKGDIAEGYSVSREKKESFPLTVTSAQKNPTAFYLCASNGGEAQGQPQHFGDGTRLSIL.

This clone appeared a few times. The chain combines TRBV28 with TRBJ1-2; possibly TRBD1 for D (6 bases). The CDR3 length is 13 residues. Trimming pared 3 bases from V and 4 bases from J, leaving 9 bases between. The germline gives CDR1 MDHEN, CDR2 SYDVKM. DNA for the CDR3: TGTGCCAGCAGTTTCAGGGGTACCTATGGCTACACCTTC. It yields the protein CASSFRGTYGYTF.

The CDR3 region has the DNA TGTGCCAGCAGCTTAGTTACGGGAGGGATGAGGGAGACCCAGTACTTC. It translates to CASSLVTGGMRETQYF. V is TRBV7-6 and J is TRBJ2-5; 8 bases fit TRBD2. This CDR3 has 16 amino acids. The V and J ends lost 1 base and 5 bases, in that order; junction bases with no gene match: 9. Germline loops: CDR1 SGHVS, CDR2 FNYEAQ.

The rearrangement joins TRBV27 to TRBJ2-7; 7 positions agree with TRBD2. CDR1 and CDR2 from the germline V gene are MNHEY and SMNVEV (reference sequence). The V and J ends lost 1 base and 4 bases, in that order; junction bases with no gene match: 10. The CDR3 loop spans 16 amino acids. CDR3 sequence reads: CASSLWPRGVRYEQYF. CDR3 coding DNA: TGTGCCAGCAGTTTATGGCCTCGGGGGGTCAGGTACGAGCAGTACTTC.

The V gene is TRBV9, the J gene TRBJ2-1, with 14 bases identical to TRBD2. J was trimmed by 3 bases and V by 3 bases; bases with no gene match: 8. This CDR3 is 18 amino acids long. Per germline, CDR1 SGDLS and CDR2 YYNGEE. Written as DNA, the CDR3 is TGTGCCAGCAGCGAAGGACTAGCGGGGGGTCCAAACTACAATGAGCAGTTCTTC. Amino acid sequence: CASSEGLAGGPNYNEQFF.

The genes are TRBV29-1 and TRBJ1-5; the D is unclear. This CDR3 has 13 residues. Between the trimmed V and J ends, which lost 5 bases and 7 bases, there was a span of 15 bases. The germline gives CDR1 SQVTM, CDR2 ANQGSEA. CDR3 protein: CSVLDGVEQPQHF. DNA for the CDR3: TGCAGCGTTCTTGACGGGGTAGAGCAGCCCCAGCATTTT.

The chain has TRBV27 and TRBJ2-3, with D possibly TRBD2 on 5 matching bases. Germline CDR1 and CDR2: MNHEY and SMNVEV (reference sequence). V was trimmed by 5 bases and J by 4 bases, leaving 13 bases between them. CDR3 length equals 14 residues. This CDR3 is CASSPLLGPDTQYF. The CDR3 DNA reads as TGTGCCAGCAGTCCCTTACTAGGTCCAGATACGCAGTATTTT.

CDR3 DNA: TGTGCCAGCAGTCCCGAGCGAGAGACCCAGTACTTC. Translation gives CASSPERETQYF. This chain uses TRBV6-5 with TRBJ2-5; D gene ambiguous. With 5 bases removed from V and 4 bases from J, the gap between germline ends came to 8 bases. CDR1 and CDR2 (germline): MNHEY, SVGAGI. This CDR3 comprises 12 residues.

This chain links TRBV11-3 with TRBJ2-7; possibly TRBD1 or TRBD2 for D (5 bases each). V gave up 5 bases and J gave up 1 base, with 9 bases separating them. Per the germline V gene, CDR1 is SGHNT and CDR2 is YENEEA. The CDR3 has 13 residues. The CDR3 sequence: CASSPGPSYEQYF. The CDR3 DNA reads as TGTGCCAGCAGCCCGGGGCCGTCCTACGAGCAGTACTTC.

The chain couples TRBV7-2 to TRBJ2-7; 12 bases agree with TRBD2. Germline V CDR1 and CDR2: SGHTA, FQGNSA. This CDR3 region has 15 residues. With V trimmed by 3 bases and J by 3 bases, 3 bases remained unmatched. The CDR3 loop reads CASSFGTSGYYEQYF. In DNA, the CDR3 is TGTGCCAGCAGCTTCGGGACTAGCGGGTACTACGAGCAGTACTTC. Combining the CDR3 with reference TRBV7-2 and TRBJ2-7 gives the whole variable domain GAGVSQSPSNKVTEKGKDVELRCDPISGHTALYWYRQSLGQGLEFLIYFQGNSAPDKSGLPSDRFSAERTGGSVSTLTIQRTQQEDSAVYLCASSFGTSGYYEQYFGPGTRLTVT.

The chain carries TRBV27 and TRBJ2-1, with TRBD2 matching over 8 bases. The CDR3 totals 17 residues. CDR1 MNHEY and CDR2 SMNVEV come from the germline V gene (reference sequence). Losses at the gene ends were 2 bases for V and 6 bases for J; bases not matched to a gene: 12. CDR3 amino acids: CASSLRGGRDSSNEQFF. In nucleotides, the CDR3 is TGTGCCAGCAGTTTACGGGGGGGCAGAGACTCAAGCAATGAGCAGTTCTTC.

The genes are TRBV7-3 and TRBJ2-7; 8 bases fit TRBD2. CDR1 and CDR2 from the germline V gene are SGHTA and FQGTGA. V lost 1 base to trimming and J lost 5 bases; unmatched junction nucleotides: 4. The CDR3 extends over 14 amino acids. CDR3 nucleotide sequence: TGTGCCAGCAGCTTAAGGCTAGCGGGTGACGAGCAGTACTTC. Translated: CASSLRLAGDEQYF.

The rearrangement joins TRBV5-5 to TRBJ2-1; D may be TRBD2 (5 bases). V lost 0 bases and J 16 bases, leaving 14 bases between the germline ends. CDR3 length: 12 amino acids. Germline CDR1 is SGHKS and CDR2 is YYEKEE (reference sequence). In nucleotides, the CDR3 is TGTGCCAGCAGCTTGGGTAGCGCCCCCCAATTCTTC. Protein: CASSLGSAPQFF.

The chain uses TRBV6-5 and TRBJ1-4, with TRBD1 identical over 8 bases. Germline V gene lookup returns CDR1 MNHEY and CDR2 SVGAGI. CDR3 length equals 15 residues. Unmatched junction bases numbered 7, after V lost 6 bases and J lost 4 bases. The DNA for the CDR3 is TGTGCCAGCAGGACAGGGGATCGGATTAATGAAAAACTGTTTTTT. It codes for CASRTGDRINEKLFF.

In DNA form, the CDR3 reads TGTGCCAGCAGCTTACACTCCAAGAACACCGGGGAGCTGTTTTTT. Translating gives CASSLHSKNTGELFF. The chain couples TRBV7-3 to TRBJ2-2; D remains unclear. The germline V and J ends were trimmed by 2 bases and 1 base, with 8 bases remaining between them. This CDR3 has 15 residues. Germline loops: CDR1 SGHTA, CDR2 FQGTGA.

The chain couples TRBV9 to TRBJ2-2, with TRBD1 matching 12 bases. This CDR3 spans 15 amino acids. V lost 4 bases and J lost 6; bases outside the gene matches: 4. The V gene's germline CDR1 is SGDLS and CDR2 YYNGEE. In nucleotides, the CDR3 is TGTGCCAGCAGCAAGGGACAGGGGGCGGCCGGGGAGCTGTTTTTT. Translation gives CASSKGQGAAGELFF.

The J gene is TRBJ2-3, the V gene TRBV7-3, with 10 positions matching TRBD2. The CDR3 is 14 residues long. J was trimmed by 5 bases and V by 5 bases; bases with no gene match: 4. CDR1 and CDR2 from the germline V gene are SGHTA and FQGTGA. The DNA of the CDR3 is TGTGCCAGCAGCGCTGGACTAGCGGTAGATACGCAGTATTTT. Translated: CASSAGLAVDTQYF. The full variable domain, completed using reference TRBV7-3 and TRBJ2-3, is GAGVSQTPSNKVTEKGKYVELRCDPISGHTALYWYRQSLGQGPEFLIYFQGTGAADDSGLPNDRFFAVRPEGSVSTLKIQRTERGDSAVYLCASSAGLAVDTQYFGPGTRLTVL.

The V and J genes are TRBV7-3 and TRBJ2-7, with D hard to call. V gave up 1 base and J gave up 2 bases, with 12 bases separating them. The CDR3 totals 15 residues. Germline CDR1 SGHTA, CDR2 FQGTGA. CDR3 sequence reads: CASSLNPGPTYEQYF. CDR3 nucleotide sequence: TGTGCCAGCAGCTTAAACCCCGGGCCGACCTACGAGCAGTACTTC.

By share of the sample, this clone is medium-sized. J is TRBJ2-1 and V is TRBV7-9; a weak D match, TRBD2 (6 bases). CDR1 is SEHNR and CDR2 is FQNEAQ in the germline V gene (reference sequence). This CDR3 is built from 15 residues. Deletions cut 2 bases from V and 4 bases from J, with 12 bases between. The CDR3 bases are TGTGCCAGCAGCTTACCCGAGGAGGGTTACAATGAGCAGTTCTTC. This gives the protein CASSLPEEGYNEQFF.

The rearrangement links TRBV27 to TRBJ1-5, with D possibly matching TRBD1 (6 bases). The CDR3 spans 14 residues. CDR1 is MNHEY, CDR2 SMNVEV, per germline (reference sequence). V gave up 5 bases and J gave up 2 bases, with 10 bases separating them. CDR3 in DNA: TGTGCCAGCAGTCCCTGGACAGGCAATCAGCCCCAGCATTTT. Its translation: CASSPWTGNQPQHF.

J is TRBJ2-7 and V is TRBV6-5; 8 bases line up with TRBD1. Germline trimming cut 5 bases from V and 0 bases from J; bases unmatched to any gene: 6. The CDR3 is made up of 15 amino acids. CDR1 is MNHEY, CDR2 SVGAGI, per germline. The CDR3 reads CASSASGTGSYEQYF. The CDR3, as DNA: TGTGCCAGCAGTGCATCCGGGACAGGCTCCTACGAGCAGTACTTC.